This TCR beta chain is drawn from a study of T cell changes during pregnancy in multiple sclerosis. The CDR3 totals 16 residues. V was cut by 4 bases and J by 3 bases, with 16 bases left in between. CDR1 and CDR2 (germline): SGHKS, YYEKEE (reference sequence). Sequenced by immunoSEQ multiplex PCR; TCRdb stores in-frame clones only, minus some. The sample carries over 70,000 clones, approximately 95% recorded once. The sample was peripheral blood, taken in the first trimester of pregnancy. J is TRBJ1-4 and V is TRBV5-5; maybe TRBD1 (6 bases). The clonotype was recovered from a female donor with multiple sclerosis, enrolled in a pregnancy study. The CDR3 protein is CASSTGQRAPNEKLFF. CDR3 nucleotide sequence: TGTGCCAGCAGCACCGGACAGCGCGCACCTAATGAAAAACTGTTTTTT.